Listed below are T cell receptor beta chains from one sample, sequenced in a study of beta chain features in type 1 diabetes. Clones were sequenced by immunoSEQ multiplex PCR, and TCRdb holds only the in-frame ones, with some missing. This table holds hundreds of thousands of clones, around 13% found once. Sequencing was carried out using naive CD4+ T cells from blood. These TCRs come from a man between 18 and 29 years old in good health. Both conserved end residues are part of each CDR3. D genes are given only for firm matches. Part of the rows lack a size; the others show once, few, many or a class for expanded clones.

d_call j_call v_call clone_size cdr3_aa cdr3_nt
TRBD1 TRBJ2-7 TRBV7-2 few CASSPGLGQGHGEQYF TGTGCCAGCAGCCCCGGTCTGGGACAGGGTCATGGCGAGCAGTACTTC
TRBD2 TRBJ2-3 TRBV30 . CAWSSRTGGNTDTQYF TGTGCCTGGAGTTCTCGAACGGGGGGGAACACAGATACGCAGTATTTT
. TRBJ2-2 TRBV10-3 . CAISGRGTVNTGELFF TGTGCCATCAGTGGGAGGGGAACGGTTAACACCGGGGAGCTGTTTTTT
TRBD1 TRBJ1-1 TRBV25-1 . CASSEVFRGHTEAFF TGTGCCAGCAGTGAGGTCTTCAGGGGGCACACTGAAGCTTTCTTT
TRBD1 TRBJ1-5 TRBV28 . CAIRQGGQPQHF TGTGCCATCCGACAGGGTGGACAGCCCCAGCATTTT
TRBD1 TRBJ2-4 TRBV9 few CASSAMMGQGLNIQYF TGTGCCAGCAGCGCGATGATGGGACAGGGATTAAACATTCAGTACTTC
TRBD1 TRBJ2-3 TRBV2 few CARAGTGSDTQYF TGTGCCAGGGCCGGGACAGGGTCAGATACGCAGTATTTT
. TRBJ2-7 TRBV4-2 . CASSQDRGYEQYF TGTGCCAGCAGCCAAGATAGGGGGTACGAGCAGTACTTC
TRBD1 TRBJ1-1 TRBV9 . CASSAGTGILTEAFF TGTGCCAGCAGCGCCGGGACAGGGATATTAACTGAAGCTTTCTTT
. TRBJ1-1 TRBV28 . CASSPDISLRGAFF TGTGCCAGCAGTCCGGACATATCCCTAAGAGGAGCTTTCTTT
TRBD1 TRBJ2-2 TRBV5-4 . CASSFRGQGSGELFF TGTGCCAGCAGCTTTCGGGGACAGGGATCCGGGGAGCTGTTTTTT
TRBD1 TRBJ2-5 TRBV28 few CASSYGTGGWETQYF TGTGCCAGCAGCTACGGGACAGGGGGCTGGGAGACCCAGTACTTC
. TRBJ2-5 TRBV7-3 few CASSLNGGVETQYF TGTGCCAGCAGCTTAAATGGAGGGGTAGAGACCCAGTACTTC
. TRBJ1-1 TRBV30 few CAWGVGRRAEAFF TGTGCCTGGGGTGTAGGGAGGCGGGCTGAAGCTTTCTTT
. TRBJ1-1 TRBV6-5 . CASSLTSTRGTEAFF TGTGCCAGCAGTTTAACCTCCACTCGGGGGACTGAAGCTTTCTTT
. TRBJ2-7 TRBV5-4 . CASSLKGTYEQYF TGTGCCAGCAGCTTGAAGGGGACCTACGAGCAGTACTTC
. TRBJ2-3 TRBV21-1 few CASSTALGHTDTQYF TGTGCCAGCAGCACCGCCCTGGGGCACACAGATACGCAGTATTTT
. TRBJ2-5 TRBV5-4 few CASSLHGRETQYF TGTGCCAGCAGCTTGCATGGTCGGGAGACCCAGTACTTC
TRBD1 TRBJ1-5 TRBV7-8 . CASSYHDRDQPQHF TGTGCCAGCAGCTACCACGACAGGGATCAGCCCCAGCATTTT
. TRBJ1-1 TRBV7-9 . CASIQGAGMNTEAFF TGTGCCAGTATACAGGGTGCGGGCATGAACACTGAAGCTTTCTTT
. TRBJ1-2 TRBV4-3 few CASSQVPQGSYGYTF TGCGCCAGCAGCCAAGTGCCGCAGGGATCGTATGGCTACACCTTC
. TRBJ2-1 TRBV19 few CASRRGRKDEQFF TGTGCCAGTAGGAGAGGGCGTAAGGATGAGCAGTTCTTC
. TRBJ1-2 TRBV7-9 . CASSLLSWQGYGYTF TGTGCCAGCAGCTTACTGAGCTGGCAGGGTTATGGCTACACCTTC
. TRBJ2-7 TRBV2 . CASSPDIGEQYF TGTGCCAGCAGTCCGGACATTGGCGAGCAGTACTTC
. TRBJ1-5 TRBV30 few CAWSVGGGGGQPQHF TGTGCCTGGAGTGTCGGAGGTGGGGGGGGTCAGCCCCAGCATTTT
. TRBJ1-4 TRBV5-1 . CASSLNGGGEKLFF TGCGCCAGCAGCTTGAATGGGGGCGGTGAAAAACTGTTTTTT
. TRBJ2-3 TRBV6-5 . CASSRGDYSADTQYF TGTGCCAGCAGTCGGGGTGACTATTCAGCAGATACGCAGTATTTT
TRBD1 TRBJ2-7 TRBV5-1 few CASTLGTGTYEQYF TGCGCCAGCACCCTTGGGACAGGGACCTACGAGCAGTACTTC
TRBD1 TRBJ1-1 TRBV9 few CASSVLGQGNTEAFF TGTGCCAGCAGCGTACTAGGACAGGGGAACACTGAAGCTTTCTTT
TRBD1 TRBJ2-7 TRBV6-5 . CASIRPGTGSYEQYF TGTGCCAGCATCCGACCCGGGACAGGCTCCTACGAGCAGTACTTC
TRBD1 TRBJ2-1 TRBV2 few CASSLPDRGRVNEQFF TGTGCCAGCAGTTTGCCGGACAGGGGGCGGGTCAATGAGCAGTTCTTC
TRBD1 TRBJ1-6 TRBV30 few CAWKTGDNSPLHF TGTGCCTGGAAGACAGGGGATAATTCACCCCTCCACTTT
. TRBJ2-5 TRBV4-2 . CASSQEGGREETQYF TGTGCCAGCAGCCAAGAAGGTGGGCGGGAAGAGACCCAGTACTTC
TRBD1 TRBJ2-6 TRBV10-3 . CAISEGTGSSGANVLTF TGTGCCATCAGTGAGGGGACAGGGTCTTCTGGGGCCAACGTCCTGACTTTC
. TRBJ2-7 TRBV19 few CASSTQGTAYEQYF TGTGCCAGTAGTACTCAGGGGACCGCCTACGAGCAGTACTTC
TRBD1 TRBJ2-3 TRBV28 . CASTLRTGGDTQYF TGTGCCAGCACCCTGCGGACAGGGGGAGATACGCAGTATTTT
TRBD2 TRBJ2-7 TRBV7-2 few CASSLSLSGGMDEQYF TGTGCCAGCAGCTTAAGTCTTAGCGGGGGAATGGACGAGCAGTACTTC
TRBD1 TRBJ1-5 TRBV18 . CASSSGQGALSNQPQHF TGTGCCAGCTCATCCGGACAGGGGGCCCTTAGCAATCAGCCCCAGCATTTT
TRBD2 TRBJ2-7 TRBV5-4 . CASSLTGGYEQYF TGTGCCAGCAGCCTGACGGGGGGGTACGAGCAGTACTTC
TRBD2 TRBJ2-3 TRBV2 . CASREGLAGSSTDTQYF TGTGCCAGCAGAGAGGGACTAGCGGGGTCTAGCACAGATACGCAGTATTTT
. TRBJ1-5 TRBV19 . CASRPGLTNQPQHF TGTGCCAGTAGGCCTGGACTCACCAATCAGCCCCAGCATTTT
. TRBJ2-1 TRBV18 . CASSPSGFNEQFF TGTGCCAGCTCACCCTCGGGGTTCAATGAGCAGTTCTTC
. TRBJ2-7 TRBV11-2 few CASSLVEVSEQYF TGTGCCAGCAGCTTAGTTGAGGTTTCCGAGCAGTACTTC
TRBD1 TRBJ2-1 TRBV7-2 few CASSYRGVPYNEQFF TGTGCCAGCAGCTACAGGGGGGTTCCTTACAATGAGCAGTTCTTC
. TRBJ1-1 TRBV7-3 . CASSLNGRGTEAFF TGTGCCAGCAGCTTAAATGGTCGGGGGACTGAAGCTTTCTTT
. TRBJ1-5 TRBV9 few CASSHSGNNQPQHF TGTGCCAGCAGCCATTCGGGAAATAATCAGCCCCAGCATTTT
. TRBJ1-4 TRBV29-1 few CSVPGNNEKLFF TGCAGCGTTCCAGGGAATAATGAAAAACTGTTTTTT
TRBD1 TRBJ2-3 TRBV11-2 . CASSSTGIADTQYF TGTGCCAGCAGCTCGACAGGGATCGCAGATACGCAGTATTTT